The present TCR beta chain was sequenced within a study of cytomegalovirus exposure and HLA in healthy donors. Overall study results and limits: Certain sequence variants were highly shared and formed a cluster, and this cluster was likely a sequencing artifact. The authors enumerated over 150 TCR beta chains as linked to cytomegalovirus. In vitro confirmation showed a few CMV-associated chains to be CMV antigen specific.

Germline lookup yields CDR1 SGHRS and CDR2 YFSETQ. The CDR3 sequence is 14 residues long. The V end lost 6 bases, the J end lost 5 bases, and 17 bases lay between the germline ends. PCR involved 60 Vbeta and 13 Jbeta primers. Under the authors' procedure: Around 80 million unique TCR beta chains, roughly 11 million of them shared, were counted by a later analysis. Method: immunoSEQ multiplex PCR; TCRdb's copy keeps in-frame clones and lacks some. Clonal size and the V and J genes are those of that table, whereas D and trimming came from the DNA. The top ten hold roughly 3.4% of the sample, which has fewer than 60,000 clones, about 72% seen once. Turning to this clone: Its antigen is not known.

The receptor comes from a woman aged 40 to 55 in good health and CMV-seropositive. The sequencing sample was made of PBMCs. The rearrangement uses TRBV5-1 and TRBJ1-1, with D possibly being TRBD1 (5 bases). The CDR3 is CASTLGTWGTEAFF. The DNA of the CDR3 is TGCGCCAGCACCCTAGGGACTTGGGGGACTGAAGCTTTCTTT.